Listed below are T cell receptor beta chains from one sample, sequenced in a study of CD8+ T cells in alopecia areata. Sequencing was performed with immunoSEQ multiplex PCR; in TCRdb, only in-frame clones are kept and a portion is missing. The sample lists fewer than 250,000 clones, about 60% seen once, with 0.65% to 0.7% in the top ten. Here the sequenced sample was CD4+ T cells sorted from blood, taken at week 4, from a patient treated with tofacitinib. These receptors were obtained from a human donor with alopecia areata. CDR3s include the opening cysteine and the closing phenylalanine or tryptophan. A D gene is named only where the DNA matches it firmly. Only part of the rows carry a size: once, few, many, or a class if the clone is expanded.

DNA	CDR3	size	D	J	V
TGTGCCAGCAGGCGACAGGCGAATCAGCCCCAGCATTTT	CASRRQANQPQHF	.	.	TRBJ1-5	TRBV6-5
TGTGCCAGTCCCAGGGGCTATGGCTACACCTTC	CASPRGYGYTF	.	.	TRBJ1-2	TRBV19
TGTGCCAGCAGAGGTCCCGGGAGTTCGAAGGGCGAAGCTTTCTTT	CASRGPGSSKGEAFF	.	.	TRBJ1-1	TRBV2
TGCGCCAGCAGCAGGGATGGCAGCAATCAGCCCCAGCATTTT	CASSRDGSNQPQHF	.	.	TRBJ1-5	TRBV5-1
TGTGCCTGGAGCCTCCCGGGACAGGGCTACGAGCAGTACTTC	CAWSLPGQGYEQYF	.	TRBD1	TRBJ2-7	TRBV30
TGCGCCAGCAGCCAAGACCCCGGGACTGAAGCTTTCTTT	CASSQDPGTEAFF	many	.	TRBJ1-1	TRBV4-3
TGTGCCAGCAGTGAATTTAGGGGAGGGTCCCTGGAGACCCAGTACTTC	CASSEFRGGSLETQYF	.	TRBD2	TRBJ2-5	TRBV25-1
TGCAGCGTTGCTGGGGCGGAGCAGTACTTC	CSVAGAEQYF	.	.	TRBJ2-7	TRBV29-1
TGTGCCAGCAGCTTCCGCTCCGGGGGCACTGAAGCTTTCTTT	CASSFRSGGTEAFF	.	.	TRBJ1-1	TRBV7-2
TGCAGCGTTGTCAGGGTGTATGAGGAGACCCAGTACTTC	CSVVRVYEETQYF	.	.	TRBJ2-5	TRBV29-1
TGTGCCAGCAGCCCGGGACAGCTTAACTATGGCTACACCTTC	CASSPGQLNYGYTF	.	TRBD1	TRBJ1-2	TRBV11-1
TGTGCCAGCAGCCAAGAGAGGATGTCAGGGGCCAACGTCCTGACTTTC	CASSQERMSGANVLTF	.	.	TRBJ2-6	TRBV4-2
TGTGCCAGTAGTATAAGCAGCCAACAGCCCCAGCATTTT	CASSISSQQPQHF	.	.	TRBJ1-5	TRBV19
TGTGCCAGCAGTGAAGACAGGGTCCCTCTGTTCTTC	CASSEDRVPLFF	.	.	TRBJ2-1	TRBV2
TGTGCCAGCAGCTTTAGGCCCCAAGAGACCCAGTACTTC	CASSFRPQETQYF	.	.	TRBJ2-5	TRBV7-6
TGTGCCAGCAGCTGGGACGGGAGTCCCTACAATGAGCAGTTCTTC	CASSWDGSPYNEQFF	.	.	TRBJ2-1	TRBV5-6
TGTGCCAGCAGTTATAAAGGGGAGCAGTACTTC	CASSYKGEQYF	few	.	TRBJ2-7	TRBV6-5
TGTGCCAGCAGTCCCGGACAGGCCTACGAGCAGTACTTC	CASSPGQAYEQYF	.	TRBD1	TRBJ2-7	TRBV11-1
TGTGCCTGGACCAGTAGCGGGAGGAGCACAGATACGCAGTATTTT	CAWTSSGRSTDTQYF	.	TRBD2	TRBJ2-3	TRBV30
TGTGCCAGCAGCGCTCGGGAATCCTACAATGAGCAGTTCTTC	CASSARESYNEQFF	.	.	TRBJ2-1	TRBV27
TGCGCCAGCAGTCAAGTGGGAAGAGAGACCCAGTACTTC	CASSQVGRETQYF	few	.	TRBJ2-5	TRBV23-1
TGCGCCAGCAGCCAAGGAGCGTGGAGGGAGACCCAGTACTTC	CASSQGAWRETQYF	once	.	TRBJ2-5	TRBV4-1
TGCAGCGTGGCGCCCGGACAGATTACTAGCACAGATACGCAGTATTTT	CSVAPGQITSTDTQYF	.	.	TRBJ2-3	TRBV29-1
TGTGCCACCAGCAGAGGCGGGGTTCTAGCGGGAGGGACGGCGCGAGGAACAGATACGCAGTATTTT	CATSRGGVLAGGTARGTDTQYF	.	TRBD2	TRBJ2-3	TRBV15
TGTGCCAGCACGTCAAAGGGGGCAGGGCTAGCCAAAAACATTCAGTACTTC	CASTSKGAGLAKNIQYF	few	TRBD1	TRBJ2-4	TRBV10-3
TGCAGCGTTGAAGGGCGCCCTAGCGGGAGAATGGGCACAGATACGCAGTATTTT	CSVEGRPSGRMGTDTQYF	.	TRBD2	TRBJ2-3	TRBV29-1
TGTGCCAGCAGCAATTACTGGCTAGCGGGAGCAGGTGAGCAGTTCTTC	CASSNYWLAGAGEQFF	.	.	TRBJ2-1	TRBV21-1
TGCGCCAGCAGCTCTTCATTCGACGAGCAGTACTTC	CASSSSFDEQYF	.	.	TRBJ2-7	TRBV5-1
TGTGCCACCAGCAGAGCTGTCCCGGCCAAAAACATTCAGTACTTC	CATSRAVPAKNIQYF	.	.	TRBJ2-4	TRBV15